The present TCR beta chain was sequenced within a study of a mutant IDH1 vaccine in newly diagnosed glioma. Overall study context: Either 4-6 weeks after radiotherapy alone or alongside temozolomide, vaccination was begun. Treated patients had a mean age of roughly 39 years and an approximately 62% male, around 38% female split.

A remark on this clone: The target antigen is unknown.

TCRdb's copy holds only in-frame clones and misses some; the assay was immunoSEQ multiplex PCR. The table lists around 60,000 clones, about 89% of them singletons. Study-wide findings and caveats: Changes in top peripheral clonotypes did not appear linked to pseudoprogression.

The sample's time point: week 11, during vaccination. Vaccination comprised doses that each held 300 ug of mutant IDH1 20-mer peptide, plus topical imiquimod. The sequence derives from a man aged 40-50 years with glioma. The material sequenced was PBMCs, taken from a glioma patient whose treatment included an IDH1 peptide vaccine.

The CDR3 region has the DNA TGTGCCACCAGCAGATCAGGGGGGACCCTCTATGGCTACACCTTC. This translates into CATSRSGGTLYGYTF. The chain employs TRBV15 and TRBJ1-2, with 7 bases lining up with TRBD1. V was pared by 2 bases and J by 4 bases, with 7 bases of the junction left unmatched. In germline, CDR1 is LNHNV, CDR2 YYDKDF (reference sequence). The CDR3 has 15 amino acids. Supplemented by reference TRBV15 and TRBJ1-2, the full variable domain reads DAMVIQNPRYQVTQFGKPVTLSCSQTLNHNVMYWYQQKSSQAPKLLFHYYDKDFNNEADTPDNFQSRRPNTSFCFLDIRSPGLGDTAMYLCATSRSGGTLYGYTFGSGTRLTVV.